This entry describes one T cell receptor (beta chain). Antigen unknown. These data are taken from a study of shared clonotypes between healthy human individuals. TCRdb's table, derived via immunoSEQ multiplex PCR, lists solely in-frame clones and lacks some. The sample holds approximately 2.5 million clones, roughly 93% seen once. The length of the CDR3 is 19 residues. In germline, CDR1 is GTSNPN, CDR2 SVGIG (reference sequence). The junction had 18 bases not matched to a gene; V was cut back by 0 bases and J by 2 bases. Researchers partitioned CD4+ cells into CD45RA+ naive and CD45RA-negative memory subsets. Regarding the study as a whole: Rarefaction demonstrated incomplete sorted-subset sequencing despite large depth.

The receptor was derived from a man aged 18 to 30 in good health. Some clones in this sample may be carry-over from other donors' samples. The sample consisted of naive CD4+ T cells from PBMCs. Subset specified: CD45RA+ positively selected. This rearrangement joins TRBV30 to TRBJ1-2; 7 bases match TRBD1. The CDR3 protein is CAWSVLLDETGRINYGYTF. The CDR3 DNA sequence: TGTGCCTGGAGTGTACTGTTAGACGAGACAGGGAGGATAAACTATGGCTACACCTTC.